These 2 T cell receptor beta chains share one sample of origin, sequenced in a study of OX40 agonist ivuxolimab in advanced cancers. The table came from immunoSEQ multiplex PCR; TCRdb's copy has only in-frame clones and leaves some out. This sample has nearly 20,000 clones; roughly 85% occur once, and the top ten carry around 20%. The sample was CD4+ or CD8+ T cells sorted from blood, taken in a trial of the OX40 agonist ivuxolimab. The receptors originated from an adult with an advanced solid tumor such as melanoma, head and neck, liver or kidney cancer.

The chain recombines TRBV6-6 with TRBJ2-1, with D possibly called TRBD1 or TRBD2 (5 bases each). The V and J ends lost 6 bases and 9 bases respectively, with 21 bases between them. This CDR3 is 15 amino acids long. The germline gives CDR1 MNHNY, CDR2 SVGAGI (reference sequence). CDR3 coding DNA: TGTGCCAGCAGGTTAGACGGGGCCTCATGGGGTGAGCAGTTCTTC. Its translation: CASRLDGASWGEQFF.

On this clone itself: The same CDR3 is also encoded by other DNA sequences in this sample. The CDR3 bases are TGTGCCAGCAGCCCCGGGACAGGGAACTACGAGCAGTACTTC. It specifies CASSPGTGNYEQYF. This chain uses TRBV6-5 with TRBJ2-7, with 9 nucleotides matching TRBD1. With V trimmed by 6 bases and J by 3 bases, 6 bases remained unmatched. The CDR3 length is 14 residues. Germline V gene data show CDR1 as MNHEY and CDR2 as SVGAGI.